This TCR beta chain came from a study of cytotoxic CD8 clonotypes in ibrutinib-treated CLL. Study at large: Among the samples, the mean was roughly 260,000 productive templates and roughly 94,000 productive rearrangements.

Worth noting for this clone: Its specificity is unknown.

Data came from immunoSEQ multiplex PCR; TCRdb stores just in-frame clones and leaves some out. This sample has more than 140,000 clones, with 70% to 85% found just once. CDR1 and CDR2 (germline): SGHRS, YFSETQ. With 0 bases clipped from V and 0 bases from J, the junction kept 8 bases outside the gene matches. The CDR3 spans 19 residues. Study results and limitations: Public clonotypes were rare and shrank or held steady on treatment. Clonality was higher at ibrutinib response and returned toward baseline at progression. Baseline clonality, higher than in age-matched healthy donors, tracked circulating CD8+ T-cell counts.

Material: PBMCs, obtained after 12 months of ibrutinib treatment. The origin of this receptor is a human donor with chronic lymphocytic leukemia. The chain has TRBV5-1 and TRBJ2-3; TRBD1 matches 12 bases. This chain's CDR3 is CASSLDGTGGATSTDTQYF. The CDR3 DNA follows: TGCGCCAGCAGCTTGGACGGGACAGGGGGCGCGACTAGCACAGATACGCAGTATTTT.